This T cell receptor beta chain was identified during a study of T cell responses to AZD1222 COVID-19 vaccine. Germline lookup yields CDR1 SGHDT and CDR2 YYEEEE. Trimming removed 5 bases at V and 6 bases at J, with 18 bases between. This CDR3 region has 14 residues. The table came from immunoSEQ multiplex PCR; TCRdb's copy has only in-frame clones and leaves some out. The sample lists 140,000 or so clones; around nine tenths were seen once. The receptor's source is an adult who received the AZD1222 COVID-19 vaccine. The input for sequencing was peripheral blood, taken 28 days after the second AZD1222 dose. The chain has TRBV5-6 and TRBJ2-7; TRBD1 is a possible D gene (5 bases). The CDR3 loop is CASRSWQGVPEQYF. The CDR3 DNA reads TGTGCCAGCAGATCTTGGCAGGGTGTACCCGAGCAGTACTTC.